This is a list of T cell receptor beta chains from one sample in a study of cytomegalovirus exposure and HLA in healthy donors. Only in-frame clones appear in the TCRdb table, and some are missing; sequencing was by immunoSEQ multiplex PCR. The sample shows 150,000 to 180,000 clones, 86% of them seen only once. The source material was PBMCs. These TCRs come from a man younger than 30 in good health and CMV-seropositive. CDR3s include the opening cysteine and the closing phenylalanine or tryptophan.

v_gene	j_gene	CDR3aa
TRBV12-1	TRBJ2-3	CASSNQGGGGATDTQYF
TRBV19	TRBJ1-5	CASIGGGSLSNQPQHF
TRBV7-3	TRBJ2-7	CASSLQGRERYEQYF
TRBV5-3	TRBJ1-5	CAPRFYTGGNLQPQHF
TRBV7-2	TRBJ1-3	CASSSRATGNTIYF
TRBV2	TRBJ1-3	CASSEPGAGTGNTIYF
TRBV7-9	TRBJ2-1	CASSARTGSYNEQFF
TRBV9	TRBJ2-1	CASSVGGTGGPINEQFF
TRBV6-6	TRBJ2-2	CASRTGPGELFF
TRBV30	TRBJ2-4	CAWTLRGGLAKNIQYF
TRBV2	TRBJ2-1	CASSGWGQTSYNEQFF
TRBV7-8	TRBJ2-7	CASSLPGTGDTYEQYF
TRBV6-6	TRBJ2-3	CASIRGASTDTQYF
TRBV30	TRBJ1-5	CAWTPGQVRNQPQHF
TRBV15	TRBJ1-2	CATSRGAVGLTGGYTF
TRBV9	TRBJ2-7	CASSVEARGAGEQYF
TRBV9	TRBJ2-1	CASSVGSSGSYNEQFF
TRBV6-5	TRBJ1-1	CASSSTATGNPEAFF
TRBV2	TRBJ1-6	CAGWTGPVSSYNSPLHF
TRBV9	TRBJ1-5	CASSVGGTVNQPQHF
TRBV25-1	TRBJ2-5	CASGREIPETQYF
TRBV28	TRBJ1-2	CASRVVGGVSYGYTF
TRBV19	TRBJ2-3	CASSRIDSSTDTQYF
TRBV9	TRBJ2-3	CASSPQGGVGDTQYF
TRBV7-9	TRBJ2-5	CASSLGVGGTRETQYF
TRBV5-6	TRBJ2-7	CASSLDATDSSYEQYF
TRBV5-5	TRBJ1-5	CASSLDGDQPQHF
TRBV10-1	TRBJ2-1	CASTGLAGAPSEQFF
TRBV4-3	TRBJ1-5	CASSQFQGPDQPQHF
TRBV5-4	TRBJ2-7	CASSFSRGGPYEQYF
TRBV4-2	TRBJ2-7	CASSQDFVGEAYEQYF